This T cell receptor (beta chain) is from a study of vaccination effects on CD4 cells after COVID-19. TCRdb's copy holds only in-frame clones and misses some; the assay was immunoSEQ multiplex PCR. The profile shows approximately 30,000 clones, about 66% of them singletons. CDR3 length equals 12 residues. Trimming cost V 5 bases and J 8 bases, with 14 bases left between them. Per the germline V gene, CDR1 is SGHNT and CDR2 is YYREEE (reference sequence). ViraFEST expansion of antigen-specific CD4+ T cells with viral peptide pools preceded sequencing. Culture lasted 10 days before CD4+ T cell isolation. All vaccine recipients tested negative for nucleocapsid antibodies and had never contracted SARS-CoV-2 infection. In the cultures, half the medium was exchanged for IL-2 medium on days 3 and 7. Comments on this clone: Its specificity is unknown.

The chain couples TRBV5-4 to TRBJ2-7; D possibly corresponds to TRBD1 (8 bases). The source of this sequence is a human donor who received a COVID-19 vaccine. This specimen consisted of CD4+ T cells from PBMCs cultured with HCoV-229E spike peptides, obtained before COVID-19 vaccination. The CDR3 nucleotides read TGTGCCAGCAGTGAACAGGGGGGGAAGCAGTACTTC. It translates to CASSEQGGKQYF.